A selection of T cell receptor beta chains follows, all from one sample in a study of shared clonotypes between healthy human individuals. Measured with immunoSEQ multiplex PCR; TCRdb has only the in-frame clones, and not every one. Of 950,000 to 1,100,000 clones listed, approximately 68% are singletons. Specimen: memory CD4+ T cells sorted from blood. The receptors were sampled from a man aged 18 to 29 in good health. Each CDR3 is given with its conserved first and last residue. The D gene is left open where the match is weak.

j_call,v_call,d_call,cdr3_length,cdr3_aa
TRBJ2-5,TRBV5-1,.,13,CASSLGLQETQYF
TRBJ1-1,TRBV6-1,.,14,CASIPGWMNTEAFF
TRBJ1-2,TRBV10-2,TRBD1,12,CASLRDSYGYTF
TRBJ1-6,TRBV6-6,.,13,CASRQTGNSPLHF
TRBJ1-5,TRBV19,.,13,CASKHKQGQPQHF
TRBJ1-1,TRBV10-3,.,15,CAISADATGSTEAFF
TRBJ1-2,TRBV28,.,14,CASSLQLTNYGYTF
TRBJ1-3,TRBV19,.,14,CASRDPSSGNTIYF
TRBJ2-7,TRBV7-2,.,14,CASSFEGAGYEQYF
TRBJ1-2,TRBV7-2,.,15,CASSLYEAAPNGYTF
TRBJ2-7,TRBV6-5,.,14,CASSYSGGVVEQYF
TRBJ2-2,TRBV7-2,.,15,CASSPSQGITGELFF
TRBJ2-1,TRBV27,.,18,CASSRVGKGPRSYNEQFF
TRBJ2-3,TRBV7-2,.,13,CASSLGGTDTQYF
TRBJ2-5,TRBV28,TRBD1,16,CASSSSTGGTQETQYF
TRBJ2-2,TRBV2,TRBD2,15,CASRELAGATGELFF
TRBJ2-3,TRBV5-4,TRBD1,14,CAGARDQGADTQYF
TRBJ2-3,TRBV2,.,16,CASSDSDVRVADTQYF
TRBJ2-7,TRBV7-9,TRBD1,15,CASSLGSNRGDEQYF
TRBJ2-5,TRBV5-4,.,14,CASSFGRGQETQYF
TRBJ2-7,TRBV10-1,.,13,CASSDRGSYEQYF
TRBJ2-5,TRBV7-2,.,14,CASSFDWSGETQYF
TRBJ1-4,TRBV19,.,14,CASSLLGAGEKLFF
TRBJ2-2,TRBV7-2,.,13,CASSPTRTGELFF
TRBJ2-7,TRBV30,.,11,CAWSESYEQYF
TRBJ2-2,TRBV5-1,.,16,CASSLEARGPAGELFF
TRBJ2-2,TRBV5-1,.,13,CASSLGTFGELFF
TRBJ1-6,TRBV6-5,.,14,CASGRQRGNSPLHF
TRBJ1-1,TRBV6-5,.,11,CASSYSSVAFF
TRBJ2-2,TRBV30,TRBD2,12,CAWSVMGEGLFF
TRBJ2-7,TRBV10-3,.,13,CAIRSRDSYEQYF
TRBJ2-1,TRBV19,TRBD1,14,CASNRQGGYNEQFF
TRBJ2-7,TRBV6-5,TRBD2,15,CASIRDTSGRYEQYF
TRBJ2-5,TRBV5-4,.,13,CASSSRGQETQYF
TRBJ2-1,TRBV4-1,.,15,CASSQTQASYNEQFF
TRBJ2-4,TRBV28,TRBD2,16,CASSFRGGAGKNIQYF
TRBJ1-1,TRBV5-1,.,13,CASSSEMNTEAFF
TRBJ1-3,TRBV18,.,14,CASSPGKDGNTIYF
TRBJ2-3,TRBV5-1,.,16,CASSPPALASTDTQYF
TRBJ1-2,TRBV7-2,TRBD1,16,CASSLAYGTGNYGYTF
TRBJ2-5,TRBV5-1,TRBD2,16,CASSLRSGGPEETQYF
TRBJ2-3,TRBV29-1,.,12,CSVADSADTQYF
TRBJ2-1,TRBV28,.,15,CASSPGIWVYNEQFF
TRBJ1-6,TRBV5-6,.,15,CASSLGGQVNSPLHF
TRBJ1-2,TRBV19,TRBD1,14,CASSDRARYYGYTF
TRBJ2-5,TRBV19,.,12,CASSIDGTAQYF
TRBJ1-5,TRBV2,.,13,CASRGQANQPQHF
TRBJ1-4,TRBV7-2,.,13,CASSPRGSEKLFF
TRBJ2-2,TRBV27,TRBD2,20,CASSLPPTKRGGPRTGELFF
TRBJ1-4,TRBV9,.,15,CASSRGWATNEKLFF
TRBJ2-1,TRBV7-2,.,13,CASSLQRGNEQFF